The 8 T cell receptor beta chains given below trace back to one sample, sequenced in a study of T-cell memory formation after mild COVID-19. MiXCR, applied by TCRdb to the 5' RACE reads, yields one record per CDR3 protein. This table has a few hundred thousand distinct CDR3 sequences, around 28% appearing once. The material sequenced was PBMCs or a T cell subset sorted from them (not recorded which). Source of these receptors: an adult woman who had mild COVID-19 (a few samples of this study predate the infection). Cell type and time point are not known.

The sample holds a few counts of this clonotype. The gene calls are TRBV5-1 and TRBJ2-7; 10 nucleotides align to TRBD1. The germline V gene has CDR1 SGHRS and CDR2 YFSETQ. The CDR3 sequence is 13 residues long. Trimming took 6 bases from V and 5 from J; bases not matched to a gene: 5. CDR3 region: CASKGTGADEQYF. The CDR3 nucleotides are TGCGCCAGCAAAGGGACAGGGGCCGACGAGCAGTACTTC.

The J gene is TRBJ1-1, the V gene TRBV30; D is undetermined. This CDR3 contains 16 residues. Germline-derived CDR1 and CDR2 are GTSNPN and SVGIG (reference sequence). V lost 4 bases and J lost 4, with 22 bases in between. The CDR3 DNA sequence: TGTGCCTGGATTCCGAGGAGGATCTCCGTGGGCACTGAAGCTTTCTTT. Translation gives CAWIPRRISVGTEAFF.

Here the CDR3 DNA reads TGCGCCAGCACGGAGGGGACCTCCGCTGAAGCTTTCTTT. Translating it yields CASTEGTSAEAFF. This chain links TRBV5-1 with TRBJ1-1; the D gene is possibly TRBD1 (5 bases). V lost 6 bases, J lost 6 bases, and 15 bases lay in between. Looked up from germline, CDR1 is SGHRS and CDR2 is YFSETQ. The CDR3 is made up of 13 amino acids.

This chain links TRBV24-1 with TRBJ2-1; 7 bases line up with TRBD1. Germline V gene sequence: CDR1 KGHDR, CDR2 SFDVKD. The trim removed 3 bases at V and 7 bases at J, leaving 5 bases unmatched. This CDR3 contains 14 residues. The CDR3 bases are TGTGCCACCAGTGATATAAGGGGGCCGAATGAGCAGTTCTTC. This codes for CATSDIRGPNEQFF.

The rearrangement joins TRBV5-1 to TRBJ2-7; TRBD1 matches 10 bases. V lost 5 bases, J lost 12 bases, and 8 bases stayed unmatched. This CDR3 comprises 12 residues. Germline V CDR1 and CDR2: SGHRS, YFSETQ. CDR3 in amino acids: CASRGQGNYVYF. CDR3 sequence (DNA): TGCGCCAGCAGGGGACAGGGGAATTATGTGTACTTC. The full variable domain, in which reference TRBV5-1 and TRBJ2-7 provide the parts outside the CDR3, is KAGVTQTPRYLIKTRGQQVTLSCSPISGHRSVSWYQQTPGQGLQFLFEYFSETQRNKGNFPGRFSGRQFSNSRSEMNVSTLELGDSALYLCASRGQGNYVYFGPGTRLTVT.

The rearrangement joins TRBV10-3 to TRBJ2-3; D call uncertain. The length of the CDR3 is 14 residues. The germline V gene has CDR1 ENHRY and CDR2 SYGVKD. Between the trimmed V and J ends, which lost 10 bases and 1 base, there was a span of 15 bases. The CDR3 region has the DNA TGTGCCACCCGACCGGGTGCCGGCACAGATACGCAGTATTTT. Translating it yields CATRPGAGTDTQYF.

In its sample, this clonotype was seen a few times. This chain links TRBV7-2 with TRBJ2-1; weak D call: TRBD2 (6 bases). CDR3 length: 15 amino acids. Deletions cut 0 bases from V and 3 bases from J, with 9 bases between. Looked up from germline, CDR1 is SGHTA and CDR2 is FQGNSA. CDR3 DNA sequence: TGTGCCAGCAGCTTAGCGCGGGGACTCTACAATGAGCAGTTCTTC. It is translated as CASSLARGLYNEQFF. Based on the CDR3 plus reference TRBV7-2 and TRBJ2-1, the full variable domain is GAGVSQSPSNKVTEKGKDVELRCDPISGHTALYWYRQSLGQGLEFLIYFQGNSAPDKSGLPSDRFSAERTGGSVSTLTIQRTQQEDSAVYLCASSLARGLYNEQFFGPGTRLTVL.

This clonotype was detected only a few times. The V and J genes are TRBV7-7 and TRBJ2-5; 7 bases map to TRBD2. Germline assignment: CDR1 SSHAT and CDR2 FNYEAQ (reference sequence). J gave up 1 base and V 1 base, and 6 bases lay outside the gene matches. This CDR3 comprises 16 residues. The DNA of the CDR3 is TGTGCCAGCAGCTTAGGGAGCGGGGTTCTCCAAGAGACCCAGTACTTC. It encodes CASSLGSGVLQETQYF.